This T cell receptor (beta chain) was sequenced for a study of blood T cell repertoires in COVID-19. The germline V gene has CDR1 SGHAT and CDR2 FQDESV (reference sequence). The CDR3 covers 15 residues. V gave up 4 bases and J gave up 6 bases; unmatched junction bases: 6. Assay: immunoSEQ multiplex PCR; the TCRdb copy retains only in-frame clones and omits some. This sample yields roughly 63,000 clones, of which roughly 86% are seen a single time; over 20% belongs to the top ten. This clonotype was sampled from a woman aged 45-60 years with active or convalescent COVID-19. V usage is TRBV11-1 and J usage is TRBJ2-2, with TRBD1 matching over 9 bases. Sequencing input: peripheral blood. The CDR3 nucleotides read TGTGCCAGCAGCTCGGGACAGGGAATCCCCGGGGAGCTGTTTTTT. This translates into CASSSGQGIPGELFF.